This T cell receptor beta chain was sequenced in a study of blood T cell repertoires in COVID-19. About the study: The cDNA or gDNA used as material had been derived from T cells, B-cell-depleted T cells, or PBMCs.

There are 15 residues in the CDR3. The germline V gene encodes CDR1 SGHRS and CDR2 YFSETQ. The junction had 6 bases not matched to a gene; V was cut back by 0 bases and J by 7 bases. This table comes from immunoSEQ multiplex PCR, and its TCRdb copy is limited to in-frame clones, with some not included. This table has about 200,000 clones, more than 75% appearing once. Source material: peripheral blood. The rearrangement links TRBV5-1 to TRBJ2-3, with 9 bases that match TRBD1. This TCR was recovered from an elderly woman with COVID-19, enrolled during active disease. This chain's CDR3 is CASSLGDRVLNTQYF. The CDR3 DNA reads TGCGCCAGCAGCTTGGGGGACAGGGTTTTGAATACGCAGTATTTT.